This T cell receptor (beta chain) was sequenced for a study of T cell repertoires in cytomegalovirus infection. TCRdb reprocessed the reads via MiXCR and lists one record per CDR3 protein. The data contain 100,000 to 150,000 distinct CDR3 sequences, more than 7% of them singletons. This clonotype came up many times. After removal of 1 base from V and 1 base from J, the junction contained 3 bases not matched to a gene. Germline V gives CDR1 LNHNV, CDR2 YYDKDF (reference sequence). There are 15 residues in the CDR3. This clonotype originated in a human donor in good health (CMV status not recorded). Some clones in this sample may be carry-over from other donors' samples. The chain links TRBV15 to TRBJ2-7; 8 positions match TRBD1. The sequenced sample consisted of PBMCs. The CDR3 DNA reads TGTGCCACCAGCAGAGGCGGGACAGGTTCCTACGAGCAGTACTTC. It codes for CATSRGGTGSYEQYF.